This T cell receptor (beta chain) originates from a study of regulatory T cells in long-lasting Graves disease. Study results and caveats: Persistent disease samples used TRBV28, TRBJ1-2 and TRBJ2-5 preferentially.

In building TCR beta libraries, iRepertoire HTBI primers were used together with Arm-PCR of CDR3 regions. TCRdb fed the multiplex PCR reads into MiXCR, producing one record per CDR3 protein. The repertoire holds 550,000 to 650,000 distinct CDR3 sequences, approximately 16% seen once, with more than 10% in the top ten. Time point described: newly diagnosed GD, antithyroid drugs for less than 3 months. PBMC RNA served as the TCR library source. This clonotype was seen only a few times. Its antigen is unknown. The germline CDR1 and CDR2 sequences are LGHNA and YNFKEQ. V shed 0 bases, J shed 6 bases, and the junction held 13 bases outside the gene matches. The CDR3 is made up of 18 amino acids. The data also belong to a second study, concerning T cells in Graves' hyperthyroidism and ophthalmopathy. As that report states: Clinical symptoms, serum thyroxine, TRAb, thyroid ultrasound and orbital computed tomography established diagnosis. A set of HTBI primers served as the primers for a first-round RT-PCR of the TCR CDR3. Blood also showed most of the thyroid clonotypes that were expanded above 0.001.

Source: peripheral blood mononuclear cells (PBMCs), taken at new diagnosis, from a patient treated with antithyroid drugs. This chain joins TRBV4-2 and TRBJ2-7; 11 positions agree with TRBD2. The TCR sequence derives from a man younger than 35 with Graves disease. CDR3 coding DNA: TGTGCCAGCAGCCAAGACCCCTGGGTAGCGGGAGGGCAGGGCGAGCAGTACTTC. This translates into CASSQDPWVAGGQGEQYF.